These T cell receptor beta chains were read from a single sample in a study of T cells after yellow fever vaccination. TCRdb independently ran MiXCR on the 5' RACE reads; one entry per CDR3 protein. This sample has 450,000 to 650,000 distinct CDR3 sequences; around a fifth occur once, and the top ten carry approximately 16%. Sequences were derived from PBMCs, sampled roughly 20 days after the first yellow fever vaccination. Receptor source: a man aged 18-30 years who received the YFV17D yellow fever vaccine. Both conserved end residues are part of each CDR3. D genes are given only for firm matches. A row's size may be missing; if present it is once, few, many or a size class.

>.|TRBV5-6|.|TRBJ2-1
CASSRGLNGGEQFF
TGTGCCAGCAGCCGTGGGCTCAACGGAGGTGAGCAGTTCTTC
>TRBD1|TRBV20-1|.|TRBJ1-2
CSARQKTGSYGYTF
TGCAGTGCTAGGCAGAAGACAGGGAGCTATGGCTACACCTTC
>.|TRBV6-2/TRBV6-3|few|TRBJ1-2
CASFYPGASMGYTF
TGTGCCAGCTTCTACCCCGGGGCCTCCATGGGCTACACCTTC
>TRBD2|TRBV4-3|few|TRBJ2-3
CASSHLGTTSDTQYF
TGCGCCAGCAGCCATCTGGGGACTACCTCAGATACGCAGTATTTT
>.|TRBV6-2/TRBV6-3|.|TRBJ2-7
CASRGRGYEQYF
TGTGCCAGCAGGGGTCGGGGCTACGAGCAGTACTTC
>TRBD2|TRBV7-2|few|TRBJ2-1
CASSLAASGVPRNEQFF
TGTGCCAGCAGCTTAGCGGCTAGCGGGGTTCCCCGTAATGAGCAGTTCTTC
>TRBD2|TRBV5-1|.|TRBJ2-5
CASSLDGTTEETQYF
TGCGCCAGCAGCTTGGACGGGACTACCGAAGAGACCCAGTACTTC
>TRBD2|TRBV11-2|few|TRBJ2-5
CASQRGETQYF
TGTGCCAGCCAGCGGGGGGAGACCCAGTACTTC
>.|TRBV29-1|.|TRBJ1-5
CSVEEGAGQPQHF
TGCAGCGTTGAAGAGGGGGCCGGTCAGCCCCAGCATTTT
>TRBD1|TRBV6-5|.|TRBJ2-2
CASSLKQGDSRNGELFF
TGTGCCAGCAGTTTAAAACAGGGGGATAGTAGGAACGGGGAGCTGTTTTTT
>.|TRBV5-1|.|TRBJ1-1
CASSTWTVKATEAFF
TGCGCCAGCAGCACATGGACAGTAAAGGCGACTGAAGCTTTCTTT
>.|TRBV4-3|few|TRBJ2-1
CASSPQGPLLLGGGSEQFF
TGCGCCAGCAGCCCCCAAGGGCCCCTACTACTAGGCGGGGGCAGTGAGCAGTTCTTC
>.|TRBV7-9|.|TRBJ1-6
CASSLAPGGGSPLHF
TGTGCCAGCAGCTTAGCCCCCGGGGGCGGTTCACCCCTCCACTTT
>TRBD2|TRBV27|few|TRBJ2-5
CASRHLAGEQETQYF
TGTGCCAGCAGACATCTAGCGGGGGAACAAGAGACCCAGTACTTC
>.|TRBV5-1|.|TRBJ2-1
CASSLGGLTESSYNEPFF
TGCGCCAGCAGCTTGGGGGGATTGACGGAAAGCTCCTACAATGAGCCGTTCTTC
>.|TRBV6-5|many|TRBJ1-3
CASSYSSASGNTIYF
TGTGCCAGCAGTTACTCGTCCGCGTCTGGAAACACCATATATTTT
>.|TRBV10-3|.|TRBJ2-3
CASRPFGGDPLPDTQYF
TGTGCCTCCCGTCCGTTCGGGGGAGATCCTCTACCAGATACGCAGTATTTT
>TRBD1|TRBV7-2|.|TRBJ2-4
CASSLGQGEVQYF
TGTGCCAGCAGCTTAGGACAGGGGGAAGTTCAGTACTTC
>.|TRBV11-2|few|TRBJ1-2
CASSLDPGTRTLGF
TGTGCCAGCAGCTTAGATCCCGGGACAAGGACCCTTGGCTTC
>.|TRBV6-6|.|TRBJ2-7
CATRIAASYEQYF
TGTGCCACCCGAATTGCTGCCTCCTACGAGCAGTACTTC
>TRBD1|TRBV19|few|TRBJ2-3
CASRDPGQLSTDTQYF
TGTGCCAGTAGGGATCCGGGACAGCTAAGCACAGATACGCAGTATTTT
>TRBD1|TRBV7-2|few|TRBJ1-2
CASSLVGRGNYGYTF
TGTGCCAGCAGCTTAGTGGGCAGGGGGAACTATGGCTACACCTTC
>TRBD1|TRBV12-3/TRBV12-4|.|TRBJ1-5
CASSYNRGPQPQHF
TGTGCCAGCAGTTACAACAGGGGGCCTCAGCCCCAGCATTTT
>TRBD1|TRBV19|.|TRBJ1-5
CASTRGGGTASQHF
TGTGCCAGTACCAGGGGCGGGGGGACAGCGTCCCAGCATTTT
>.|TRBV6-5|few|TRBJ1-1
CASSYSRGSEAFF
TGTGCCAGCAGTTACTCAAGGGGGTCTGAAGCTTTCTTT
>.|TRBV4-3|.|TRBJ2-2
CASSRRDGADVNTGELFF
TGCGCCAGCAGCCGCCGAGACGGGGCCGACGTGAACACCGGGGAGCTGTTTTTT
>.|TRBV11-2|.|TRBJ2-1
CASSLAWNEQFF
TGTGCCAGCAGCTTAGCATGGAATGAGCAGTTCTTC
>TRBD2|TRBV6-1|few|TRBJ2-2
CASSIAGGPPGELFF
TGTGCCAGCAGTATAGCGGGGGGGCCCCCCGGGGAGCTGTTTTTT